This T cell receptor beta chain came from a study of Tregs in tolerant kidney transplant recipients. Study-wide results and caveats: The most relevant donor-specific Treg TCRbeta repertoire apparently came from expansion with activated donor B cells.

Germline lookup yields CDR1 MNHEY and CDR2 SMNVEV (reference sequence). This CDR3 is built from 14 residues. Losses at the gene ends were 4 bases for V and 5 bases for J; bases not matched to a gene: 4. With regard to this clone: The antigen is unknown.

The repertoire was sequenced with immunoSEQ multiplex PCR; TCRdb's copy has only in-frame clones and lacks some. The sample shows 200,000 to 300,000 clones, around 82% of them seen only once. This chain links TRBV27 with TRBJ1-5; 8 bases are shared with TRBD1. The source of this sequence is a human donor in good health. Material: CD4+ T cells from blood. The CDR3 nucleotides read TGTGCCAGCAGTTCTCAGGGGGCATATCAGCCCCAGCATTTT. Encoded protein: CASSSQGAYQPQHF.